A selection of T cell receptor beta chains follows, all from one sample in a study of CD8 T cells in Susac syndrome. TCRdb recomputed calls from the immunoSEQ multiplex PCR reads with MiXCR, one row per CDR3 protein. The data contain more than 150,000 distinct CDR3 sequences, around 94% of them singletons. The sample was CD4+ T cells from PBMCs. These receptors originate from a human donor in good health. The conserved cysteine and the conserved F or W are not part of the CDR3 here.

TRBJ2-3	TRBV20-1	SASASEKSTDTQY
TRBJ1-3	TRBV29-1	SVASGNTIY
TRBJ2-5	TRBV4-2	ASSQERAGGPETQY
TRBJ2-1	TRBV7-2	ASSFGTSNEQF
TRBJ1-1	TRBV7-9	ASSPDLTEAF
TRBJ1-6	TRBV12-3/TRBV12-4	ASSFGLGTLH
TRBJ2-1	TRBV5-1	ASSLAVNNEQF
TRBJ2-7	TRBV3-1	ASSRMTGLEQY
TRBJ2-1	TRBV20-1	SAKATSGFYDEQF
TRBJ2-3	TRBV20-1	SARQHRGLSGDTQY
TRBJ2-7	TRBV5-1	ASSQQGTYEQY
TRBJ2-7	TRBV6-2/TRBV6-3	ASSTRTGNEQY
TRBJ2-5	TRBV7-2	ASSSYQGHIKETQY
TRBJ2-1	TRBV4-3	ASSQGQIHYNEQF
TRBJ2-6	TRBV29-1	SVGTGSSGANVLT
TRBJ2-3	TRBV20-1	SARDGTKGSVDTQY
TRBJ1-1	TRBV6-5	ASSYEPPIPGLWNTEAF
TRBJ1-5	TRBV12-3/TRBV12-4	ASSLENQPQH
TRBJ2-7	TRBV20-1	SARDPTRGTYEQY
TRBJ1-5	TRBV6-2/TRBV6-3	ASSYSRGAAKLDQPQH
TRBJ1-4	TRBV5-6	ASSLAGISSNEKLF
TRBJ2-3	TRBV28	ASEQGNTQY
TRBJ2-7	TRBV20-1	SARGGWEQY
TRBJ1-1	TRBV29-1	SVVTLLTEAF
TRBJ2-6	TRBV6-2/TRBV6-3	ASSYARAGANVLT
TRBJ2-1	TRBV29-1	SGEVRYNEQF
TRBJ2-3	TRBV5-6	ASRSSFLGTDTQY
TRBJ2-3	TRBV5-1	ASRLLGGADTQY
TRBJ1-6	TRBV6-6	ASSQGLYNSPLH
TRBJ2-2	TRBV29-1	SVEGQGPNTGELF
TRBJ1-6	TRBV7-2	ASRRGPSNSPLH
TRBJ2-3	TRBV6-1	ASSVRDGADTQY
TRBJ2-1	TRBV18	ASSPPGDRLNNEQF
TRBJ1-2	TRBV29-1	SVSRQNYGYT
TRBJ2-3	TRBV29-1	SVAGDRVGDTQY
TRBJ2-1	TRBV2	ASSEDRDIYEQF
TRBJ2-7	TRBV4-2	ASSQGPAGEEGGQY
TRBJ2-3	TRBV29-1	SGGTGTDTQY
TRBJ1-1	TRBV5-6	ASSHRFREAF
TRBJ2-2	TRBV4-3	ASSHLTGTGNTGELF
TRBJ2-5	TRBV14	ASSQETGAGETQY
TRBJ1-2	TRBV20-1	SARDSGANGYT
TRBJ1-5	TRBV15	ATSRDRQPQH
TRBJ1-5	TRBV6-5	ASSYSAGMNQPQH
TRBJ2-7	TRBV20-1	SARRTGSSYEQY
TRBJ1-1	TRBV29-1	SVGPGQGTTEAF